This section outlines one T cell receptor beta chain sequence together with its context. What it binds is unknown. Generated by immunoSEQ multiplex PCR, the TCRdb table keeps only in-frame clones and is missing some. The profile shows roughly 150,000 clones, 80% to 90% of them singletons. J gave up 10 bases and V 1 base, and 8 bases lay outside the gene matches. The CDR3 contains 15 residues. Germline CDR1 is SGHDT and CDR2 is YYEEEE. The data are from a study of cytomegalovirus exposure and HLA in healthy donors. Study-wide results and limits: Cytomegalovirus association was listed for 164 TCR beta chains.

The V and J genes are TRBV5-6 and TRBJ2-1; 10 nucleotides match TRBD2. Sequencing input: PBMCs. The TCR originated in a woman aged 25-40 years in good health and CMV-seronegative. CDR3 sequence: CASSLSGGAVREQFF. CDR3 sequence (DNA): TGTGCCAGCAGCTTGAGCGGGGGGGCCGTTCGCGAGCAGTTCTTC.